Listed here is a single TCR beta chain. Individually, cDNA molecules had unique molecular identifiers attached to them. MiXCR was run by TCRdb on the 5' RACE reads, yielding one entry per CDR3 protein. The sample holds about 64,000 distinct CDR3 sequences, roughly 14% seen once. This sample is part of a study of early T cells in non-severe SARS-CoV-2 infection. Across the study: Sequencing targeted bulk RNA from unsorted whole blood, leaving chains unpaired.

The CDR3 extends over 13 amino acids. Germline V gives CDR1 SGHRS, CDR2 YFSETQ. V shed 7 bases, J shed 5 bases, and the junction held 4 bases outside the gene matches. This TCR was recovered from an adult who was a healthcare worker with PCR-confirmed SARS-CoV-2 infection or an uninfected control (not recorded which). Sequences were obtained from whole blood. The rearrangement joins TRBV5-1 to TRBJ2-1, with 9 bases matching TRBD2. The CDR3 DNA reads TGCGCCAGCGGACTAGCGACCGACAATGAGCAGTTCTTC. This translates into CASGLATDNEQFF.